This T cell receptor (beta chain) was obtained from a study of blood T cell repertoires in COVID-19. Study-level background: Whether acute or convalescent, the COVID-19 samples came from the United States, Italy and Spain.

This clone was seen a handful of times. Measured with immunoSEQ multiplex PCR; TCRdb has only the in-frame clones, and not every one. The sample holds about 67,000 clones, 86% seen once. This CDR3 comprises 16 residues. V gave up 0 bases and J gave up 2 bases, with 14 bases separating them. This clonotype originated in a man aged 45-60 years with active COVID-19. The chain couples TRBV23-1 to TRBJ2-7; D possibly corresponds to TRBD2 (5 bases). TRBV23-1 is reported as an ORF; its role is uncertain. Material for sequencing was peripheral blood. Written as DNA, the CDR3 is TGCGCCAGCAGTCAATCGGGCACCCCGGGGACCTACGAGCAGTACTTC. This translates into CASSQSGTPGTYEQYF.